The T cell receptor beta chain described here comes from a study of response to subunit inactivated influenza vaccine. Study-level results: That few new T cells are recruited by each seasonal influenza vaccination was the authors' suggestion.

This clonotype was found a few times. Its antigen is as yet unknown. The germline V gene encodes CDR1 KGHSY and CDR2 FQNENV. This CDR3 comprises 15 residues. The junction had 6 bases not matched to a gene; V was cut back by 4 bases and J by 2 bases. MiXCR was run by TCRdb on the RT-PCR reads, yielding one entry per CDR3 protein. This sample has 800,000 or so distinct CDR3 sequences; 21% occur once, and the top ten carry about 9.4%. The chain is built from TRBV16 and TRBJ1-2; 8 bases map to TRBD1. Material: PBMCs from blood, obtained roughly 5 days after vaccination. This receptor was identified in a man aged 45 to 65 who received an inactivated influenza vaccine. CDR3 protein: CASSRPTGANYGYTF. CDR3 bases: TGTGCCAGCAGCCGACCGACAGGGGCAAACTATGGCTACACCTTC.